One and the same sample provided the 14 T cell receptor beta chains below, sequenced in a study of T cell responses to AZD1222 COVID-19 vaccine. TCRdb keeps only in-frame clones here, not all; method: immunoSEQ multiplex PCR. The sample consists of about 120,000 clones, about 90% of them appearing once. The source was peripheral blood, collected on day 0 of AZD1222 vaccination. These receptors were collected from an adult in good health.

The chain couples TRBV30 to TRBJ1-3; D perhaps matches TRBD1 (5 bases). Per germline, CDR1 GTSNPN and CDR2 SVGIG (reference sequence). This CDR3 has 16 amino acids. Trimming cost V 1 base and J 0 bases, with 13 bases left between them. CDR3: CAWSAQGPGSGNTIYF. The CDR3 DNA reads TGTGCCTGGAGTGCCCAGGGTCCCGGCTCTGGAAACACCATATATTTT.

The chain carries TRBV2 and TRBJ2-7, with TRBD1 matching 10 bases. Germline V lookup: CDR1 SNHLY, CDR2 FYNNEI. V was clipped by 4 bases and J by 3 bases; unmatched bases: 9. The CDR3 length is 16 residues. The CDR3 DNA reads TGTGCCAGCAGTGGAGATGTGACAGGGGGCATCTACGAGCAGTACTTC. It yields the protein CASSGDVTGGIYEQYF.

The chain couples TRBV6-2 or TRBV6-3 to TRBJ1-2, with D perhaps matching TRBD1 (5 bases). V lost 2 bases, J lost 6 bases, and 7 bases lay in between. Germline V gives CDR1 MNHEY, CDR2 SVGEGT. The CDR3 sequence is 12 residues long. The CDR3 loop is CASSYDRHGYTF. CDR3 nucleotides: TGTGCCAGCAGTTACGACAGACATGGCTACACCTTC.

This clone was recorded a few times. The chain joins TRBV30 to TRBJ1-6, with a weak D call TRBD1 (5 bases). The CDR3 contains 14 residues. V was trimmed by 2 bases and J by 14 bases, leaving 19 bases between them. The V gene's germline CDR1 is GTSNPN and CDR2 SVGIG (reference sequence). The CDR3 region is CAWSSDMLGRALHF. The CDR3 DNA reads TGTGCCTGGAGTTCGGACATGTTGGGTCGGGCCCTCCACTTT.

This clone appeared once. The J gene is TRBJ1-5, the V gene TRBV24-1, with 7 bases that match TRBD1. Unmatched junction bases numbered 4, after V lost 3 bases and J lost 0 bases. The CDR3 is 16 amino acids. Per germline, CDR1 KGHDR and CDR2 SFDVKD. CDR3 bases: TGTGCCACCAGTGATCCTACAGGGGATAGCAATCAGCCCCAGCATTTT. Translated, it gives CATSDPTGDSNQPQHF.

The chain combines TRBV29-1 with TRBJ2-3; D remains unclear. Looked up from germline, CDR1 is SQVTM and CDR2 is ANQGSEA. V was trimmed by 6 bases and J by 0 bases, leaving 7 bases between them. This CDR3 has 12 residues. The CDR3 spells CSVQKSTDTQYF. CDR3 in DNA: TGCAGCGTGCAAAAGAGCACAGATACGCAGTATTTT.

Only a few counts were recorded for this clone. This sequence joins TRBV7-3 and TRBJ1-6, with 7 bases lining up with TRBD1. The V gene's germline CDR1 is SGHTA and CDR2 FQGTGA. V lost 4 bases, J lost 10 bases, and 7 bases stayed unmatched. CDR3 length equals 14 residues. The CDR3 DNA is TGTGCCAGCAGCTCAACAGGGGCGAGATCACCCCTCCACTTT. The encoded protein is CASSSTGARSPLHF.

This chain connects TRBV19 to TRBJ1-6; 7 bases align to TRBD1. Germline values: CDR1 LNHDA, CDR2 SQIVND (reference sequence). The CDR3 sequence is 14 residues long. Trimming at V came to 9 bases and at J to 9 bases, leaving 11 bases not matched to a gene. In nucleotides, the CDR3 is TGTGCCAGCTCCTGGACAGGCGGCGGTTCACCCCTCCACTTT. This sequence encodes CASSWTGGGSPLHF.

The chain links TRBV13 to TRBJ2-5; 10 nucleotides align to TRBD1. With V trimmed by 5 bases and J by 5 bases, 5 bases remained unmatched. The CDR3 totals 14 residues. In germline, CDR1 is PRHDT, CDR2 FYEKMQ (reference sequence). The CDR3 DNA reads as TGTGCCAGCAGCAAAGGACAGGGGGTGGAGACCCAGTACTTC. This translates into CASSKGQGVETQYF.

This chain joins TRBV7-9 and TRBJ2-5; D is ambiguous. The CDR3 extends over 15 amino acids. CDR1 and CDR2 from the germline V gene are SEHNR and FQNEAQ (reference sequence). The V and J ends lost 0 bases and 2 bases respectively, with 10 bases between them. The CDR3 region is CASSLAPGRQETQYF. Written as DNA, the CDR3 is TGTGCCAGCAGCTTAGCGCCGGGCAGGCAAGAGACCCAGTACTTC.

CDR3 bases: TGTGCCAGTATTGGTGTTAATCAGCCCCAGCATTTT. Protein sequence: CASIGVNQPQHF. The V call is TRBV19, the J call TRBJ1-5; D unclear. Trimming shortened V by 7 bases and J by 4 bases, and 8 bases separated the two germline ends. Germline V CDR1 and CDR2: LNHDA, SQIVND (reference sequence). CDR3 size: 12 residues.

The genes are TRBV6-5 and TRBJ2-1; no definite D call. Germline V lookup: CDR1 MNHEY, CDR2 SVGAGI. Trimming took off 2 bases at V and 3 bases at J, with 8 bases between the two ends. This CDR3 has 14 amino acids. The CDR3 DNA reads TGTGCCAGCAGTTACCAGTCTGGCTACAATGAGCAGTTCTTC. Encoded protein: CASSYQSGYNEQFF.

V usage is TRBV12-5 and J usage is TRBJ1-2; D remains unclear. The CDR3 totals 13 residues. Germline lookup yields CDR1 LGHNT and CDR2 FRNRAP. Trimming took 1 base from V and 4 from J, leaving 7 bases between them. Written as DNA, the CDR3 is TGTGCTAGTGGTTTGGGGGGTGGCTATGGCTACACCTTC. Protein product: CASGLGGGYGYTF.

This sequence joins TRBV28 and TRBJ1-1, with a tentative D call TRBD1 (5 bases). V dropped 6 bases and J dropped 1 base, with 21 bases sitting between them. The CDR3 spans 17 residues. CDR1 is MDHEN, CDR2 SYDVKM, per germline. For the CDR3, the DNA is TGTGCCAGCAGACATTGGGGCACCGGGACTCAGAACACTGAAGCTTTCTTT. It yields the protein CASRHWGTGTQNTEAFF.